One and the same sample provided the 32 T cell receptor beta chains below, sequenced in a study of long-term antiretroviral therapy in people with HIV (dated by TCRdb to 2021 to 2024). Sequencing of the TRB variable region was done with the immunoSEQ hsTCRB v3.0 assay at survey level resolution. The table comes from immuneACCESS by way of TCRdb, which keeps in-frame sequences with V and J called. Part of the clones is missing from these tables; in studies checked, under half for an unresolved V gene and the rest for unknown reasons. Counted in this sample were about 17,000 clones; under 85% of them appeared once. The ten most abundant clones make up roughly an eighth of the sample. The sequencing here drew on unsorted PBMCs, taken 0.3 years after starting antiretroviral therapy. These receptor sequences come from a woman aged 45-65 years with HIV.

This clone is medium-sized. The chain uses TRBV19 and TRBJ2-2; D perhaps matches TRBD1 (6 bases). Looked up from germline, CDR1 is LNHDA and CDR2 is SQIVND (reference sequence). Trimming cost V 6 bases and J 5 bases, with 16 bases left between them. The CDR3 has 15 residues. The CDR3 DNA reads TGTGCCAGTAGAGAACAGGGTACTGAGACCGGGGAGCTGTTTTTT. Encoded protein: CASREQGTETGELFF.

V is TRBV6-5 and J is TRBJ1-2; D is perhaps TRBD1 (5 bases). From germline, CDR1 is MNHEY and CDR2 SVGAGI. Trimming left V 3 bases short and J 4 bases short, with 12 bases between. The length of the CDR3 is 14 residues. As DNA, the CDR3 is TGTGCCAGCAGTTATTTGGGGGGAGTCTATGGCTACACCTTC. Amino acids: CASSYLGGVYGYTF.

The chain recombines TRBV27 with TRBJ1-2, with D unclear. V lost 4 bases to trimming and J lost 0 bases, with 15 bases between them. The CDR3 is 16 amino acids. From germline, CDR1 is MNHEY and CDR2 SMNVEV (reference sequence). CDR3 nucleotides: TGTGCCAGCAGTTCCTCATCCTTGATAGCTAACTATGGCTACACCTTC. Translation gives CASSSSSLIANYGYTF.

V usage is TRBV5-8 and J usage is TRBJ2-7, with 9 bases matching TRBD1. Germline V gene sequence: CDR1 SGHTS, CDR2 YDEGEE. The CDR3 sequence is 16 residues long. V lost 4 bases to trimming and J lost 0 bases; unmatched junction nucleotides: 8. CDR3 coding DNA: TGTGCCAGCAGCACCAGAGACAGGGGGGCCTCCTACGAGCAGTACTTC. Amino acids: CASSTRDRGASYEQYF.

This sequence joins TRBV7-9 and TRBJ1-1; D is uncertain. V was cut by 3 bases and J by 4 bases, with 12 bases left in between. Germline V CDR1 and CDR2: SEHNR, FQNEAQ (reference sequence). The CDR3 covers 14 residues. CDR3 in amino acids: CASSFQDMSTEAFF. The CDR3 DNA is TGTGCCAGCAGCTTCCAAGACATGTCCACTGAAGCTTTCTTT.

V usage is TRBV7-9 and J usage is TRBJ1-6; TRBD1 matches at 7 bases. Germline CDR1 and CDR2: SEHNR and FQNEAQ (reference sequence). The J segment lost 10 bases and the V segment lost 5 bases, leaving 14 bases of the junction unmatched. This CDR3 spans 16 amino acids. The CDR3: CASSPTRQGRKSPLHF. CDR3 nucleotide sequence: TGTGCCAGCAGCCCCACTCGACAGGGACGAAAGTCACCCCTCCACTTT.

This chain connects TRBV10-2 to TRBJ1-2; a weak D match, TRBD1 (5 bases). This CDR3 contains 15 residues. The germline CDR1 and CDR2 sequences are WSHSY and SAAADI. The germline V and J ends were trimmed by 6 bases and 0 bases, with 14 bases remaining between them. Here the CDR3 DNA reads TGCGCCAGCAGGAAGGGGACCTCGTCTAACTATGGCTACACCTTC. It translates to CASRKGTSSNYGYTF.

The chain carries TRBV7-8 and TRBJ1-5; the D gene is possibly TRBD1 (6 bases). CDR1 and CDR2 from the germline V gene are SGHVS and FQNEAQ. This CDR3 spans 13 amino acids. Trimming cost V 5 bases and J 3 bases, with 8 bases left between them. The chain's CDR3 is CASSRDNNQPQHF. In nucleotides, the CDR3 is TGTGCCAGCAGCAGGGACAACAATCAGCCCCAGCATTTT.

V gene TRBV6-1 combines with J gene TRBJ1-5; D may be TRBD1 (6 bases). The CDR3 sequence is 12 residues long. Trimming removed 9 bases at V and 1 base at J, with 7 bases between. The germline V gene encodes CDR1 MNHNS and CDR2 SASEGT. The CDR3 nucleotides read TGTGCCAGTGACAGGAGCAATCAGCCCCAGCATTTT. This encodes CASDRSNQPQHF.

This clone came up once. This chain connects TRBV30 to TRBJ2-5; D uncertain. Trimming took off 0 bases at V and 4 bases at J, with 6 bases between the two ends. This CDR3 comprises 12 residues. Per the germline V gene, CDR1 is GTSNPN and CDR2 is SVGIG (reference sequence). CDR3: CAWSVNGETQYF. CDR3 nucleotides: TGTGCCTGGAGTGTAAATGGAGAGACCCAGTACTTC.

This chain connects TRBV6-6 to TRBJ1-2; D is perhaps TRBD1 (6 bases). Germline-derived CDR1 and CDR2 are MNHNY and SVGAGI (reference sequence). The V and J ends lost 0 bases and 4 bases respectively, with 12 bases between them. This CDR3 has 15 amino acids. The CDR3 sequence: CASSYSPGAGYGYTF. CDR3 coding DNA: TGTGCCAGCAGTTACTCCCCGGGGGCAGGCTATGGCTACACCTTC.

The V gene is TRBV5-1, the J gene TRBJ1-5; tentatively, D is TRBD1 (5 bases). Germline values: CDR1 SGHRS, CDR2 YFSETQ. The CDR3 is 15 amino acids. The germline V and J ends were trimmed by 2 bases and 6 bases, with 15 bases remaining between them. The chain's CDR3 is CASSLAGTPGQPQHF. DNA of the CDR3: TGCGCCAGCAGCTTAGCCGGGACGCCGGGTCAGCCCCAGCATTTT.

The gene calls are TRBV2 and TRBJ1-2; 11 bases align to TRBD1. Losses at the gene ends were 4 bases for V and 6 bases for J; bases not matched to a gene: 1. CDR3 size: 13 residues. The V gene's germline CDR1 is SNHLY and CDR2 FYNNEI. The CDR3 sequence is CASSGTGGDGYTF. The CDR3 DNA is TGTGCCAGCAGTGGGACAGGGGGCGATGGCTACACCTTC.

The chain employs TRBV30 and TRBJ1-2; D is unclear. V shed 0 bases and J shed 6 bases, with 5 bases lying between them. Germline V gene lookup returns CDR1 GTSNPN and CDR2 SVGIG (reference sequence). CDR3 size: 11 residues. CDR3 in DNA: TGTGCCTGGAGTGTCGGGAATGGCTACACCTTC. This gives the protein CAWSVGNGYTF.

This clone was seen a handful of times. The chain employs TRBV6-6 and TRBJ2-7, with TRBD1 matching over 7 bases. Germline V gives CDR1 MNHNY, CDR2 SVGAGI (reference sequence). CDR3 length equals 13 residues. The V gene end was trimmed by 4 bases and the J gene end by 6 bases; junction bases not matched to a gene: 6. CDR3 in amino acids: CASSLPDRVEQYV. For the CDR3, the DNA is TGTGCCAGCAGTTTGCCAGACAGGGTCGAGCAGTACGTC.

The chain links TRBV11-2 to TRBJ1-2; maybe TRBD1 (6 bases). The CDR3 runs 17 residues. Germline values: CDR1 SGHAT, CDR2 FQNNGV. The V gene lost 0 bases and the J gene lost 4 bases, with 18 bases spanning the gap. DNA of the CDR3: TGTGCCAGCAGCTTAGATAGTTGGGGGGGCGCGCTCTATGGCTACACCTTC. Translating gives CASSLDSWGGALYGYTF.

The chain couples TRBV6-1 to TRBJ1-6; D gene unclear. The ends were cut back, 5 bases at V and 0 bases at J, with 2 bases in the middle. Germline CDR1 is MNHNS and CDR2 is SASEGT. The CDR3 is 13 residues long. CDR3 sequence (DNA): TGTGCCAGCAGTAGCTCCTATAATTCACCCCTCCACTTT. Protein product: CASSSSYNSPLHF.

This chain connects TRBV6-1 to TRBJ2-3, with TRBD2 as a possible D gene (5 bases). Germline V gives CDR1 MNHNS, CDR2 SASEGT. The V and J ends lost 10 bases and 0 bases respectively, with 14 bases between them. There are 14 residues in the CDR3. CDR3 protein: CAIPSGRSTDTQYF. Written as DNA, the CDR3 is TGTGCCATCCCAAGCGGAAGGAGCACAGATACGCAGTATTTT.

The rearrangement uses TRBV10-2 and TRBJ2-1, with 8 positions matching TRBD2. Germline V gene lookup returns CDR1 WSHSY and CDR2 SAAADI. J lost 6 bases, V lost 6 bases, and 4 bases had no gene match. The CDR3 sequence is 13 residues long. The CDR3 DNA reads TGCGCCAGCAGGGAGCGGGGGTTCAATGAGCAGTTCTTC. Its translation is CASRERGFNEQFF.

This clone was observed a handful of times. The chain carries TRBV14 and TRBJ1-3; D call uncertain. The CDR3 extends over 14 amino acids. Trimming removed 3 bases at V and 8 bases at J, with 14 bases between. CDR1 SGHDN and CDR2 FVKESK come from the germline V gene. In DNA form, the CDR3 reads TGTGCCAGCAGCCATCCTCTCTCGCGGGACACCATATATTTT. This encodes CASSHPLSRDTIYF.

The chain employs TRBV7-2 and TRBJ1-1; TRBD1 is a possible D gene (5 bases). V lost 4 bases and J 7 bases, leaving 13 bases between the germline ends. Germline V lookup: CDR1 SGHTA, CDR2 FQGNSA. The CDR3 has 13 residues. CDR3 in DNA: TGTGCCAGCAGCTCGGACACGAGGGGTGAAGCTTTCTTT. Translation gives CASSSDTRGEAFF. Complete variable domain (other parts from reference TRBV7-2 and TRBJ1-1): GAGVSQSPSNKVTEKGKDVELRCDPISGHTALYWYRQSLGQGLEFLIYFQGNSAPDKSGLPSDRFSAERTGGSVSTLTIQRTQQEDSAVYLCASSSDTRGEAFFGQGTRLTVV.

The chain combines TRBV5-5 with TRBJ1-1, with 9 bases lining up with TRBD1. The germline V gene has CDR1 SGHKS and CDR2 YYEKEE (reference sequence). The length of the CDR3 is 14 residues. The V segment lost 3 bases and the J segment 4 bases; nucleotides outside the gene matches: 4. The CDR3 protein is CASSWGQGSTEAFF. The DNA of the CDR3 is TGTGCCAGCAGCTGGGGACAGGGAAGCACTGAAGCTTTCTTT.

The chain joins TRBV2 to TRBJ2-5; TRBD2 matches 13 bases. Germline V gene lookup returns CDR1 SNHLY and CDR2 FYNNEI. The length of the CDR3 is 14 residues. J was trimmed by 4 bases and V by 10 bases; bases with no gene match: 6. In nucleotides, the CDR3 is TGTGCCATCCAGACTAGCGGGGGGATAGAGACCCAGTACTTC. Translating gives CAIQTSGGIETQYF.

The count of this clone is one. V usage is TRBV5-5 and J usage is TRBJ2-7; D possibly corresponds to TRBD1 (6 bases). V was pared by 0 bases and J by 4 bases, with 11 bases between. The CDR3 consists of 14 residues. Germline V gene data show CDR1 as SGHKS and CDR2 as YYEKEE (reference sequence). Written as DNA, the CDR3 is TGTGCCAGCAGCTTGGGACAGGTGGGGTACGAGCAGTACGTC. Translated: CASSLGQVGYEQYV.

This clone occurred once. The chain employs TRBV6-5 and TRBJ1-4; 7 bases align to TRBD1. Germline V gives CDR1 MNHEY, CDR2 SVGAGI. V trimming: 2 bases; J trimming: 5 bases; junction bases outside the gene matches: 8. The CDR3 loop spans 16 amino acids. CDR3 sequence reads: CASSYAGGKGNEKLFF. The CDR3 DNA sequence: TGTGCCAGCAGTTACGCAGGGGGGAAGGGGAATGAAAAACTGTTTTTT.

The chain is built from TRBV29-1 and TRBJ2-2, with D unresolved. The germline CDR1 and CDR2 sequences are SQVTM and ANQGSEA. V was cut by 6 bases and J by 0 bases, with 11 bases left in between. CDR3 length: 14 amino acids. CDR3 region: CSVTGLTNTGELFF. The CDR3 bases are TGCAGCGTGACCGGGTTGACGAACACCGGGGAGCTGTTTTTT.

The gene calls are TRBV11-3 and TRBJ1-1; D gene ambiguous. Germline-derived CDR1 and CDR2 are SGHNT and YENEEA. This CDR3 spans 13 amino acids. V was cut by 0 bases and J by 1 base, with 3 bases left in between. CDR3 sequence reads: CASSLERNTEAFF. The CDR3 DNA follows: TGTGCCAGCAGCTTAGAAAGGAACACTGAAGCTTTCTTT.

This chain joins TRBV7-9 and TRBJ2-7, with 7 nucleotides matching TRBD1. The CDR3 is 14 residues long. The junction had 4 bases not matched to a gene; V was cut back by 5 bases and J by 0 bases. Germline V gene lookup returns CDR1 SEHNR and CDR2 FQNEAQ (reference sequence). The chain's CDR3 is CASSPGQSSYEQYF. The CDR3 DNA reads as TGTGCCAGCAGCCCGGGACAGAGCTCCTACGAGCAGTACTTC.

This clone showed up just a few times. The chain combines TRBV7-9 with TRBJ2-2; no clear D gene. Germline assignment: CDR1 SEHNR and CDR2 FQNEAQ (reference sequence). V lost 7 bases and J 0 bases, leaving 3 bases between the germline ends. The CDR3 sequence is 12 residues long. CDR3 coding DNA: TGTGCCAGCAACACGAACACCGGGGAGCTGTTTTTT. It translates to CASNTNTGELFF.

The J gene is TRBJ1-6, the V gene TRBV2, with D perhaps matching TRBD1 (6 bases). Germline V CDR1 and CDR2: SNHLY, FYNNEI. This CDR3 spans 13 amino acids. Trimming removed 5 bases from V and 5 bases from J, with 7 bases in between. The CDR3 region has the DNA TGTGCCAGCAGTAGACAGGATAATTCACCCCTCCACTTT. It codes for CASSRQDNSPLHF. The variable domain in full, completed from reference TRBV2 and TRBJ1-6, reads EPEVTQTPSHQVTQMGQEVILRCVPISNHLYFYWYRQILGQKVEFLVSFYNNEISEKSEIFDDQFSVERPDGSNFTLKIRSTKLEDSAMYFCASSRQDNSPLHFGNGTRLTVT.

In this sample, this clone turned up once. The V gene is TRBV19, the J gene TRBJ2-2; tentatively, D is TRBD2 (6 bases). V lost 10 bases to trimming and J lost 1 base, with 16 bases between them. The CDR3 spans 15 residues. Germline assignment: CDR1 LNHDA and CDR2 SQIVND (reference sequence). CDR3 residues: CATGGVQMNTGELFF. The DNA of the CDR3 is TGTGCCACCGGAGGGGTACAGATGAACACCGGGGAGCTGTTTTTT. Together with reference TRBV19 and TRBJ2-2, the CDR3 gives the full variable domain: DGGITQSPKYLFRKEGQNVTLSCEQNLNHDAMYWYRQDPGQGLRLIYYSQIVNDFQKGDIAEGYSVSREKKESFPLTVTSAQKNPTAFYLCATGGVQMNTGELFFGEGSRLTVL.

This rearrangement joins TRBV30 to TRBJ1-2, with a weak D call TRBD1 (5 bases). Trimming took 2 bases from V and 3 from J, leaving 19 bases between them. CDR1 and CDR2 (germline): GTSNPN, SVGIG (reference sequence). The CDR3 covers 16 residues. CDR3 in DNA: TGTGCCTGGAGTCCCATGGGACTTTCATTGGACTATGGCTACACCTTC. This codes for CAWSPMGLSLDYGYTF.